What follows are 4 T cell receptor beta chains derived from one specimen sequenced in a study of blood T cell repertoires in COVID-19. Profiling relied on immunoSEQ multiplex PCR, and the TCRdb table lists in-frame clones only, not all of them. Of about 150,000 clones in the sample, 86% were seen once. The sequenced sample was peripheral blood. The source of these receptors is a man aged 50 to 59 with active or convalescent COVID-19.

This rearrangement joins TRBV2 to TRBJ2-2; 9 bases are shared with TRBD2. Germline CDR1 and CDR2: SNHLY and FYNNEI. The CDR3 extends over 14 amino acids. The CDR3 sequence is CASGLAGSTGELFF. CDR3 DNA: TGTGCTTCGGGGCTAGCGGGATCCACCGGGGAGCTGTTTTTT.

The chain couples TRBV5-4 to TRBJ2-7; 9 bases align to TRBD2. The V segment lost 4 bases and the J segment 6 bases; nucleotides outside the gene matches: 11. Germline CDR1 reads SGHNT; CDR2 reads YYREEE (reference sequence). CDR3 length: 15 residues. This CDR3 is CASSTREAGGAEQYF. The CDR3 DNA sequence: TGTGCCAGCAGCACCAGGGAAGCGGGAGGCGCCGAGCAGTACTTC.

The V call is TRBV7-8, the J call TRBJ2-1; the match to TRBD2 covers 8 bases. The CDR3 extends over 13 amino acids. Looked up from germline, CDR1 is SGHVS and CDR2 is FQNEAQ. V was clipped by 5 bases and J by 12 bases; unmatched bases: 9. The DNA of the CDR3 is TGTGCCAGCAGCGCCAGGCCCGGGGGGGGGCAGTTCTTC. Residues: CASSARPGGGQFF.

The genes are TRBV25-1 and TRBJ2-6; the D is unclear. The CDR3 totals 14 residues. From germline, CDR1 is MGHDK and CDR2 SYGVNS. V was trimmed by 6 bases and J by 3 bases, leaving 9 bases between them. The CDR3 loop reads CASRSGDGANVLTF. As DNA, the CDR3 is TGTGCCAGCAGGTCCGGTGATGGGGCCAACGTCCTGACTTTC.